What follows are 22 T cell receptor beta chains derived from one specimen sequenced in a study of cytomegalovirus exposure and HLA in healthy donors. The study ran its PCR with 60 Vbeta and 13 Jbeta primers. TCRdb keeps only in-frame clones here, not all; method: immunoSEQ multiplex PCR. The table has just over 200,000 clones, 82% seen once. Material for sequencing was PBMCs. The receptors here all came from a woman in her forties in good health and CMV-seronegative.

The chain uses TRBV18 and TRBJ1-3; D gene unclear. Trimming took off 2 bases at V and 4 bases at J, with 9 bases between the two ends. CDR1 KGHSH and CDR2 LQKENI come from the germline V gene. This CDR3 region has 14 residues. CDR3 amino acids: CASSPDMKGNTIYF. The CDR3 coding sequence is TGTGCCAGCTCACCAGACATGAAAGGAAACACCATATATTTT.

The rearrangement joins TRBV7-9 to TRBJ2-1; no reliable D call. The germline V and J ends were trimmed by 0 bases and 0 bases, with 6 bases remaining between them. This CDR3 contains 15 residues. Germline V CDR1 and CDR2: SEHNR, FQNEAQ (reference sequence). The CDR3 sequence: CASSLAVSSYNEQFF. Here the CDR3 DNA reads TGTGCCAGCAGCTTAGCTGTGAGCTCCTACAATGAGCAGTTCTTC. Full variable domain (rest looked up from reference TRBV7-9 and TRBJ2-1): DTGVSQNPRHKITKRGQNVTFRCDPISEHNRLYWYRQTLGQGPEFLTYFQNEAQLEKSRLLSDRFSAERPKGSFSTLEIQRTEQGDSAMYLCASSLAVSSYNEQFFGPGTRLTVL.

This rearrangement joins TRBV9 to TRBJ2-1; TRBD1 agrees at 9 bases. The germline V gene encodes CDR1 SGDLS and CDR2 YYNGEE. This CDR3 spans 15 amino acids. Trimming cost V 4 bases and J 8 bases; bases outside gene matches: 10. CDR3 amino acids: CASSPRTGVGYEQFF. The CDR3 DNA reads TGTGCCAGCAGCCCCCGGACAGGGGTCGGGTATGAGCAGTTCTTC.

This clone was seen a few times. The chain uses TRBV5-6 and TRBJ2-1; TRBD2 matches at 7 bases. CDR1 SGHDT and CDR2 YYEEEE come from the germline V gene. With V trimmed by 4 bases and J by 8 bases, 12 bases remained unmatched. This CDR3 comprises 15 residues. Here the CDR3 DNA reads TGTGCCAGCAGCCGACCGGGACTATGGGGCGATGAGCAGTTCTTC. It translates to CASSRPGLWGDEQFF.

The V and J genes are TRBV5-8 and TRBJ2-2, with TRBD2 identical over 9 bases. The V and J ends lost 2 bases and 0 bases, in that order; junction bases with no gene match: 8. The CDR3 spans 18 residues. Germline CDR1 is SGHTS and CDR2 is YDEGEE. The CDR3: CASSFPRLAATNTGELFF. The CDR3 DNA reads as TGTGCCAGCAGCTTCCCCCGACTAGCGGCTACGAACACCGGGGAGCTGTTTTTT.

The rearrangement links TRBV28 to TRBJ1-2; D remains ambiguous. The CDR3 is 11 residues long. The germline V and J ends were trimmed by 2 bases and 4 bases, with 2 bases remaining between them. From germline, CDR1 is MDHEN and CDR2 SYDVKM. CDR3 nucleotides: TGTGCCAGCAGTTTACGCTATGGCTACACCTTC. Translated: CASSLRYGYTF.

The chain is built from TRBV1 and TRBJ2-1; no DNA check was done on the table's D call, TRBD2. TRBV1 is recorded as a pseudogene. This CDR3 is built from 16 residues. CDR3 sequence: CTSSQSGLAGYNEQFF. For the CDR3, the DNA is TGCACCAGCAGCCAATCGGGACTAGCGGGATACAATGAGCAGTTCTTC.

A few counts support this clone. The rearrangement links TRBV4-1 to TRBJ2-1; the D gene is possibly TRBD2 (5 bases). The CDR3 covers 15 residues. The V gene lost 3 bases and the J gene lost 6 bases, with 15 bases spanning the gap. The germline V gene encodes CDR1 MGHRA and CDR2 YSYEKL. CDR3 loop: CASSHASGWGNEQFF. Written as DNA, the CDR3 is TGCGCCAGCAGCCACGCGTCGGGATGGGGCAATGAGCAGTTCTTC.

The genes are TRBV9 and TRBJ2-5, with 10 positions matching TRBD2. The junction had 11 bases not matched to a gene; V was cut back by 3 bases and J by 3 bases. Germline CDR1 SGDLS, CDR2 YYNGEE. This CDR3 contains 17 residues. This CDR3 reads CASSGSGRGLAKETQYF. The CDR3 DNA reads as TGTGCCAGCAGCGGGAGCGGGAGGGGCCTTGCCAAAGAGACCCAGTACTTC. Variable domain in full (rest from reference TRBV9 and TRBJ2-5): DSGVTQTPKHLITATGQRVTLRCSPRSGDLSVYWYQQSLDQGLQFLIQYYNGEERAKGNILERFSAQQFPDLHSELNLSSLELGDSALYFCASSGSGRGLAKETQYFGPGTRLLVL.

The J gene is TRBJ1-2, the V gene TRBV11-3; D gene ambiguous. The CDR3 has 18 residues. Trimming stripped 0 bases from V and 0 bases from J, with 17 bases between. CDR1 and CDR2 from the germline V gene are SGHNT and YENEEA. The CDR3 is CASSLDHLGRWANYGYTF. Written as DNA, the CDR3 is TGTGCCAGCAGCTTAGATCATCTGGGGAGGTGGGCTAACTATGGCTACACCTTC.

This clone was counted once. The CDR3: CASSQVSETQYF. CDR3 DNA sequence: TGTGCCAGCAGCCAGGTCTCGGAGACCCAGTACTTC. The rearrangement joins TRBV28 to TRBJ2-5; unclear D gene. Germline loops: CDR1 MDHEN, CDR2 SYDVKM. V lost 6 bases and J 5 bases, leaving 10 bases between the germline ends. There are 12 residues in the CDR3.

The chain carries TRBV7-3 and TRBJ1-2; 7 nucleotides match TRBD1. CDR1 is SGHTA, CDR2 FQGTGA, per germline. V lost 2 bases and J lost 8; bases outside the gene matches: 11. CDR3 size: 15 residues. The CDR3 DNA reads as TGTGCCAGCAGCTTAGGAGGGGGCTCACAGGGGGGCTACACCTTC. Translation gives CASSLGGGSQGGYTF.

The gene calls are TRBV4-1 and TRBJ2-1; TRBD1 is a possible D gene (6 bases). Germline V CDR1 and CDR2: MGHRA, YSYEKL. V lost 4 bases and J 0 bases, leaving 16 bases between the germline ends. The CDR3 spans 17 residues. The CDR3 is CASSLQTGPDSYNEQFF. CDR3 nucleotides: TGCGCCAGCAGCCTTCAAACAGGGCCCGACTCCTACAATGAGCAGTTCTTC.

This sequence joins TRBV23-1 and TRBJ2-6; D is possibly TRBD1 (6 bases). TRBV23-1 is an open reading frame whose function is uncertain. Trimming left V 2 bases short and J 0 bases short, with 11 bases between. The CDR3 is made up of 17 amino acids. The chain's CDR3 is CASSQEGQSSGANVLTF. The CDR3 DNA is TGCGCCAGCAGTCAAGAAGGACAGAGCTCTGGGGCCAACGTCCTGACTTTC.

The CDR3 protein is CAISEWSWGGRPHEQYF. For the CDR3, the DNA is TGTGCCATCAGTGAGTGGTCTTGGGGCGGGAGACCCCACGAGCAGTACTTC. The chain is built from TRBV10-3 and TRBJ2-7; 7 nucleotides line up with TRBD2. The CDR3 is made up of 17 amino acids. V shed 1 base and J 5 bases; nucleotides not matched to a gene: 14. Germline V gene lookup returns CDR1 ENHRY and CDR2 SYGVKD.

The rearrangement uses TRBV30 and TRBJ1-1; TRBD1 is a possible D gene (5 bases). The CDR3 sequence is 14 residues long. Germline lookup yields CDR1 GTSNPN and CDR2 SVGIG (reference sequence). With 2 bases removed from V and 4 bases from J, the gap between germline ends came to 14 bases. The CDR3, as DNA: TGTGCCTGGAGTTGGGGCCAGTTCGGCACTGAAGCTTTCTTT. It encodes CAWSWGQFGTEAFF.

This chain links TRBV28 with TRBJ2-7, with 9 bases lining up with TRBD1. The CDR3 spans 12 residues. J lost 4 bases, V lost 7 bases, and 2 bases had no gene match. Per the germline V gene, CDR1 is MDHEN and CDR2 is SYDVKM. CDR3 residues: CASTGQGYEQYF. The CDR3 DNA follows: TGTGCCAGCACCGGACAGGGGTACGAGCAGTACTTC.

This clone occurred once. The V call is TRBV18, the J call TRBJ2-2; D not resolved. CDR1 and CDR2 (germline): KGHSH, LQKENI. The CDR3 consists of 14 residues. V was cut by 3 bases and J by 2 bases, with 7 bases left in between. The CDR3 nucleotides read TGTGCCAGCTCACCTACAGACAACACCGGGGAGCTGTTTTTT. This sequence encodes CASSPTDNTGELFF.

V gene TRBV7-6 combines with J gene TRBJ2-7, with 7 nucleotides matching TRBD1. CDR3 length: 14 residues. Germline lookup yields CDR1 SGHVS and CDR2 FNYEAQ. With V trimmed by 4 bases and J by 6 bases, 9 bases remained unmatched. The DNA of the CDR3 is TGTGCCAGCAGCTGGTCGACAGGGCAAGGCGAGCAGTACTTC. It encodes CASSWSTGQGEQYF.

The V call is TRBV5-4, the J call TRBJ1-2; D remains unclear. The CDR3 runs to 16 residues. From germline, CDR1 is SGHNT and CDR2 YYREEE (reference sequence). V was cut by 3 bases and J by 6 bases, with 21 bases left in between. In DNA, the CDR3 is TGTGCCAGCAGCTCCAAGGCCCGGGTCGAAGGCCATGGCTACACCTTC. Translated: CASSSKARVEGHGYTF.

The CDR3 DNA reads as TGCAGCGCGGAGGGATTCAGGAACACTGAAGCTTTCTTT. Translated: CSAEGFRNTEAFF. The chain recombines TRBV29-1 with TRBJ1-1; D uncertain. Germline V gene data show CDR1 as SQVTM and CDR2 as ANQGSEA. The V and J ends lost 7 bases and 1 base respectively, with 13 bases between them. The CDR3 has 13 residues.

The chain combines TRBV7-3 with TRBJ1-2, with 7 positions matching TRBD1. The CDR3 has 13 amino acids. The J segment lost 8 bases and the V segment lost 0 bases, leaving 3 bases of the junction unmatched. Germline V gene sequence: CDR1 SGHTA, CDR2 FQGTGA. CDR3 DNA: TGTGCCAGCAGCTTAACTGCGACAGGGGGCTACACCTTC. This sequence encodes CASSLTATGGYTF.